What follows are 17 T cell receptor beta chains derived from one specimen sequenced in a study of T cells after yellow fever vaccination. TCRdb fed the 5' RACE reads into MiXCR, producing one record per CDR3 protein. The sample includes 510,000 or so distinct CDR3 sequences, around 21% seen only once; the top ten take approximately 15%. Material: PBMCs, obtained 15 days after the yellow fever booster vaccination. The receptors shown here come from a young man who received the YFV17D yellow fever vaccine.

This clonotype was seen a handful of times. The J gene is TRBJ1-5, the V gene TRBV2; perhaps TRBD1 as D (6 bases). The CDR3 has 13 residues. Germline V gene data show CDR1 as SNHLY and CDR2 as FYNNEI. V shed 9 bases and J shed 7 bases, with 16 bases lying between them. CDR3 sequence: CASTGLRAQPQHF. The CDR3 region has the DNA TGTGCCAGTACAGGGTTAAGGGCGCAGCCCCAGCATTTT.

In this sample, this clonotype turned up a few times. The DNA for the CDR3 is TGTGCCAGCAGAGGGACTAGCGGGAGATACGAGCAGTACTTC. Protein product: CASRGTSGRYEQYF. V usage is TRBV7-2 and J usage is TRBJ2-7; 14 nucleotides align to TRBD2. The germline CDR1 and CDR2 sequences are SGHTA and FQGNSA. Trimming at V came to 6 bases and at J to 4 bases, leaving 2 bases not matched to a gene. The CDR3 has 14 residues.

The genes are TRBV11-2 and TRBJ1-2, with D unresolved. Trimming removed 5 bases from V and 14 bases from J, with 15 bases in between. Germline V gene sequence: CDR1 SGHAT, CDR2 FQNNGV. The length of the CDR3 is 11 residues. CDR3 sequence (DNA): TGTGCCAGCAGCGAAAGGACCCCGCGGACCTTC. It is translated as CASSERTPRTF.

Ten or more counts support this clonotype. The chain uses TRBV12-3 or TRBV12-4 and TRBJ2-1, with D hard to call. This CDR3 has 12 residues. The V and J ends lost 3 bases and 5 bases respectively, with 5 bases between them. The CDR3 DNA follows: TGTGCCAGCAGTTTTACACACAATGAGCAGTTCTTC. This translates into CASSFTHNEQFF.

This chain connects TRBV20-1 to TRBJ1-4; the D gene is possibly TRBD1 (6 bases). The CDR3 runs 14 residues. From germline, CDR1 is DFQATT and CDR2 SNEGSKA (reference sequence). Trimming stripped 5 bases from V and 3 bases from J, with 13 bases between. Here the CDR3 DNA reads TGCAGTGCTGATACAGGGTCGGCTAATGAAAAACTGTTTTTT. This codes for CSADTGSANEKLFF.

Regarding this clonotype: At one boundary the junction diverges from the germline segment, which might be a read error. The chain carries TRBV2 and TRBJ2-7; 7 bases are a match to TRBD1. Per the germline V gene, CDR1 is SNHLY and CDR2 is FYNNEI. The CDR3 is made up of 12 amino acids. Written as DNA, the CDR3 is TGTGCCAGCAGGGTGACAGGGTACGTGCAGTACTTC. This sequence encodes CASRVTGYVQYF.

The gene calls are TRBV28 and TRBJ2-2; D gene uncertain. The CDR3 is made up of 12 amino acids. Germline CDR1 reads MDHEN; CDR2 reads SYDVKM. V was clipped by 3 bases and J by 10 bases, with 9 bases between them. CDR3 residues: CASSLPEEELFF. The CDR3 nucleotides are TGTGCCAGCAGTTTGCCAGAGGAGGAGCTGTTTTTT.

The rearrangement joins TRBV18 to TRBJ1-5, with D unclear. V lost 4 bases and J lost 5, with 15 bases in between. The CDR3 totals 15 residues. The germline V gene has CDR1 KGHSH and CDR2 LQKENI. CDR3: CASSLQWGADQPQHF. The CDR3 DNA sequence: TGTGCCAGCTCACTTCAGTGGGGAGCAGATCAGCCCCAGCATTTT.

This clonotype was observed a handful of times. The rearrangement uses TRBV7-8 and TRBJ2-7; tentative D call: TRBD2 (5 bases). The germline V and J ends were trimmed by 5 bases and 0 bases, with 8 bases remaining between them. The CDR3 length is 13 residues. The germline gives CDR1 SGHVS, CDR2 FQNEAQ. CDR3 in amino acids: CASSAGFSYEQYF. The CDR3 nucleotides are TGTGCCAGCAGCGCGGGTTTCTCCTACGAGCAGTACTTC.

With respect to this clonotype: One end of the junction is discordant with germline, which a read error may explain. V and J are TRBV6-1 and TRBJ2-3; D might be TRBD2 (6 bases). The CDR3 totals 16 residues. The germline gives CDR1 MNHNS, CDR2 SASEGT. Here the CDR3 DNA reads TGTGCCAGCAGTCCGAGTTCGGGACTTCGCACAGATCCGCAGTATTTT. Encoded protein: CASSPSSGLRTDPQYF.

The rearrangement joins TRBV10-3 to TRBJ2-1; the D gene is possibly TRBD2 (5 bases). The germline V gene encodes CDR1 ENHRY and CDR2 SYGVKD. V was shortened by 6 bases and J by 5 bases, with 11 bases between the two germline ends. The CDR3 contains 13 residues. CDR3 coding DNA: TGTGCCATCAGAAAAAGCGGTGACAATGAGCAGTTCTTC. Translation: CAIRKSGDNEQFF.

This clonotype was detected a few times. J is TRBJ2-1 and V is TRBV7-2; D not certain. The CDR3 contains 13 residues. The germline gives CDR1 SGHTA, CDR2 FQGNSA. The ends were cut back, 6 bases at V and 7 bases at J, with 13 bases in the middle. CDR3 residues: CASRVVMGNEQFF. CDR3 bases: TGTGCCAGCAGGGTGGTTATGGGGAATGAGCAGTTCTTC.

This clonotype was observed a few times. At one end the junction does not follow the germline gene, possibly because of a read error. The CDR3 protein is CASREGQTPSQETQYF. The CDR3 DNA reads TGTGCCAGCAGGGAAGGACAGACACCATCGCAAGAGACCCAGTACTTC. The chain recombines TRBV2 with TRBJ2-5; tentatively, D is TRBD1 (6 bases). The CDR3 extends over 16 amino acids. Germline-derived CDR1 and CDR2 are SNHLY and FYNNEI.

The chain employs TRBV12-3 or TRBV12-4 and TRBJ2-2; D gene uncertain. This CDR3 is 15 amino acids long. V lost 2 bases to trimming and J lost 5 bases, with 12 bases between them. This CDR3 is CASSLRQAGTGELFF. The CDR3 coding sequence is TGTGCCAGCAGTTTAAGGCAGGCCGGAACCGGGGAGCTGTTTTTT.

The rearrangement uses TRBV20-1 and TRBJ1-1, with 7 bases fitting TRBD1. With 4 bases clipped from V and 10 bases from J, the junction kept 15 bases outside the gene matches. Germline-derived CDR1 and CDR2 are DFQATT and SNEGSKA (reference sequence). The CDR3 loop spans 14 amino acids. CDR3 coding DNA: TGCAGTGCTACCTCCTCCAGACAGGGCTGGGGAGCTTTCTTT. It codes for CSATSSRQGWGAFF.

The V call is TRBV7-2, the J call TRBJ1-1; no firm D call. Germline CDR1 reads SGHTA; CDR2 reads FQGNSA. V was pared by 6 bases and J by 0 bases, with 8 bases between. The CDR3 has 13 residues. In DNA form, the CDR3 reads TGTGCCAGCAGATCCAGCCTGAACACTGAAGCTTTCTTT. Encoded protein: CASRSSLNTEAFF.

The rearrangement joins TRBV20-1 to TRBJ2-6; D perhaps matches TRBD2 (5 bases). Germline lookup yields CDR1 DFQATT and CDR2 SNEGSKA (reference sequence). V lost 3 bases and J 0 bases, leaving 9 bases between the germline ends. CDR3 length: 15 residues. CDR3 sequence: CSASLGSSGANVLTF. Written as DNA, the CDR3 is TGCAGTGCTAGCCTAGGGAGCTCTGGGGCCAACGTCCTGACTTTC.